The 8 T cell receptor beta chains below come from one sample, sequenced in a study of human T cells and chemical hapten exposure. Regarding time point: patch test 1, 2 weeks after DPC sensitization. Described treatment: therapeutic diphenylcyclopropenone sensitization with weekly scalp DPC. Via MiXCR, TCRdb re-called the RACE reads, giving one row per CDR3 protein. The sample lists about 99,000 distinct CDR3 sequences, 9.5% to 15% occurring once. Sequenced material: whole blood, taken in connection with sensitization to the hapten diphenylcyclopropenone (DPC). These receptors all come from a woman in her thirties or forties with alopecia areata. Some clones in this sample may be carry-over from other donors' samples.

This chain links TRBV6-1 with TRBJ1-4, with a possible D match to TRBD1 (5 bases). V was shortened by 8 bases and J by 5 bases, with 12 bases between the two germline ends. The CDR3 is 13 residues long. The germline gives CDR1 MNHNS, CDR2 SASEGT. This chain's CDR3 is CASRRELNEKLFF. The CDR3 DNA is TGTGCCAGCCGCAGGGAGTTGAATGAAAAACTGTTTTTT.

This clonotype was picked up a small number of times. The chain has TRBV28 and TRBJ2-5; perhaps D is TRBD1 or TRBD2 (5 bases each). V was clipped by 6 bases and J by 4 bases, with 21 bases between them. The germline V gene has CDR1 MDHEN and CDR2 SYDVKM. The length of the CDR3 is 16 residues. DNA of the CDR3: TGTGCCAGCAGCCCCCCCGGGGCGAGTGGATCAGAGACCCAGTACTTC. Translated, it gives CASSPPGASGSETQYF.

This clonotype was seen more than once but under ten times. V gene TRBV5-6 combines with J gene TRBJ1-1; D is unresolved. Deletions cut 6 bases from V and 0 bases from J, with 12 bases between. The CDR3 has 14 residues. Germline-derived CDR1 and CDR2 are SGHDT and YYEEEE. The CDR3 coding sequence is TGTGCCAGCATAGAGGCGCATATGAACACTGAAGCTTTCTTT. This encodes CASIEAHMNTEAFF.

This clonotype was observed many times. The V and J genes are TRBV2 and TRBJ2-7; TRBD2 is a possible D gene (5 bases). Germline CDR1 is SNHLY and CDR2 is FYNNEI. The CDR3 loop spans 15 amino acids. V lost 4 bases to trimming and J lost 6 bases, with 19 bases between them. This CDR3 reads CASSALGLLTAEQYF. CDR3 bases: TGTGCCAGCAGTGCTCTCGGACTCCTAACCGCCGAGCAGTACTTC.

Many counts were recorded for this clonotype. The chain employs TRBV2 and TRBJ1-5; 9 bases fit TRBD1. CDR3 length equals 16 residues. V gave up 4 bases and J gave up 7 bases; unmatched junction bases: 11. The germline gives CDR1 SNHLY, CDR2 FYNNEI. CDR3 bases: TGTGCCAGCAGTGCAGAGTGGGACAGGGTAGGACAGCCCCAGCATTTT. Translating it yields CASSAEWDRVGQPQHF.

The chain recombines TRBV28 with TRBJ2-7; TRBD1 agrees at 10 bases. Unmatched junction bases numbered 4, after V lost 2 bases and J lost 12 bases. The germline CDR1 and CDR2 sequences are MDHEN and SYDVKM. This CDR3 is built from 12 residues. The CDR3 nucleotides read TGTGCCAGCAGTTTAAAGGGGGACAGGGGGTACTTC. This gives the protein CASSLKGDRGYF.

This clonotype has only a few counts. The rearrangement links TRBV10-3 to TRBJ2-7; 7 nucleotides agree with TRBD1. Trimming took 5 bases from V and 4 from J; bases not matched to a gene: 8. Germline loops: CDR1 ENHRY, CDR2 SYGVKD. The CDR3 covers 14 residues. The CDR3 DNA reads as TGTGCCATCAGTCGCGGAACAGGGGATTACGAGCAGTACTTC. Amino acid sequence: CAISRGTGDYEQYF.

This chain joins TRBV2 and TRBJ1-5; D call uncertain. The CDR3 consists of 15 residues. Trimming took off 2 bases at V and 3 bases at J, with 11 bases between the two ends. Per the germline V gene, CDR1 is SNHLY and CDR2 is FYNNEI. The CDR3 nucleotides are TGTGCCAGCAGTGAAATTCGGGCTCTCAATCAGCCCCAGCATTTT. Protein sequence: CASSEIRALNQPQHF.